A single sample is the source of the 21 T cell receptor beta chains below, sequenced in a study of blood T cell repertoires in COVID-19. TCRdb's copy holds only in-frame clones and misses some; the assay was immunoSEQ multiplex PCR. The table includes about 84,000 clones, around 79% detected once. Sequences were obtained from peripheral blood. The source of these receptors is a man aged 45-65 years with active or convalescent COVID-19.

This clone was seen a few times. The chain has TRBV12-3 or TRBV12-4 and TRBJ1-3; D is possibly TRBD1 (5 bases). V was shortened by 6 bases and J by 7 bases, with 13 bases between the two germline ends. This CDR3 is built from 13 residues. CDR3 coding DNA: TGTGCCAGCAGCCTGGGGCGTCGGAACACCATATATTTT. Translating gives CASSLGRRNTIYF.

The V and J genes are TRBV4-2 and TRBJ2-7; no reliable D call. Looked up from germline, CDR1 is LGHNA and CDR2 is YNFKEQ. Trimming cost V 0 bases and J 2 bases, with 11 bases left between them. CDR3 size: 15 residues. In nucleotides, the CDR3 is TGTGCCAGCAGCCAAGAGCGAGCGTATACCTACGAGCAGTACTTC. Its translation is CASSQERAYTYEQYF.

The V gene is TRBV5-1, the J gene TRBJ2-3, with 12 bases that match TRBD2. Germline V CDR1 and CDR2: SGHRS, YFSETQ. The ends lost 4 bases at V and 1 base at J; junction bases unmatched: 1. The CDR3 covers 15 residues. The DNA for the CDR3 is TGCGCCAGCAGCCGACTAGCGGGGGGCACAGATACGCAGTATTTT. Protein: CASSRLAGGTDTQYF.

The rearrangement joins TRBV6-4 to TRBJ2-2; D gene unclear. Germline V gene lookup returns CDR1 MRHNA and CDR2 SNTAGT. The CDR3 runs to 14 residues. Trimming shortened V by 5 bases and J by 4 bases, and 11 bases separated the two germline ends. The CDR3 reads CASSRSPGTGELFF. CDR3 sequence (DNA): TGTGCCAGCAGTAGGAGCCCCGGCACCGGGGAGCTGTTTTTT.

This clone was seen just once. V is TRBV29-1 and J is TRBJ2-5, with a possible D match to TRBD2 (6 bases). CDR3 length equals 12 residues. Trimming shortened V by 5 bases and J by 5 bases, and 12 bases separated the two germline ends. Looked up from germline, CDR1 is SQVTM and CDR2 is ANQGSEA. CDR3 bases: TGCAGCGTTTCCCACCGGGGGGAGACCCAGTACTTC. This encodes CSVSHRGETQYF.

The chain joins TRBV5-1 to TRBJ2-5; D possibly corresponds to TRBD2 (6 bases). The V and J ends lost 0 bases and 5 bases respectively, with 11 bases between them. Germline V gene sequence: CDR1 SGHRS, CDR2 YFSETQ. The CDR3 sequence is 14 residues long. CDR3 protein: CASSLEGTQETQYF. The CDR3 DNA reads TGCGCCAGCAGCTTGGAGGGGACTCAGGAGACCCAGTACTTC.

The chain combines TRBV10-3 with TRBJ1-5, with D hard to call. This CDR3 is built from 12 residues. Germline CDR1 is ENHRY and CDR2 is SYGVKD. With 10 bases removed from V and 4 bases from J, the gap between germline ends came to 11 bases. CDR3: CASSTPNQPQHF. CDR3 bases: TGTGCCAGCTCGACACCTAATCAGCCCCAGCATTTT.

This clone was detected a few times. The chain combines TRBV5-4 with TRBJ2-7; tentative D call: TRBD2 (6 bases). In germline, CDR1 is SGHNT, CDR2 YYREEE (reference sequence). Trimming pared 5 bases from V and 5 bases from J, leaving 14 bases between. The CDR3 length is 13 residues. Here the CDR3 DNA reads TGTGCCAGCAGGGGAGGAGGGAACCACGAGCAGTACTTC. This translates into CASRGGGNHEQYF. Full variable domain (rest looked up from reference TRBV5-4 and TRBJ2-7): ETGVTQSPTHLIKTRGQQVTLRCSSQSGHNTVSWYQQALGQGPQFIFQYYREEENGRGNFPPRFSGLQFPNYSSELNVNALELDDSALYLCASRGGGNHEQYFGPGTRLTVT.

V usage is TRBV6-5 and J usage is TRBJ2-7; maybe TRBD1 (6 bases). The germline V gene has CDR1 MNHEY and CDR2 SVGAGI. The length of the CDR3 is 13 residues. Trimming stripped 6 bases from V and 3 bases from J, with 12 bases between. The CDR3 DNA sequence: TGTGCCAGCAGAGAGGACAGCTTCTACGAGCAGTACTTC. Translation gives CASREDSFYEQYF.

The J gene is TRBJ2-5, the V gene TRBV11-2, with 11 bases identical to TRBD2. V trimming: 0 bases; J trimming: 5 bases; junction bases outside the gene matches: 5. CDR1 and CDR2 (germline): SGHAT, FQNNGV. The CDR3 has 16 residues. CDR3 in amino acids: CASSLELASGGETQYF. The CDR3 coding sequence is TGTGCCAGCAGCTTAGAGCTTGCTAGCGGGGGGGAGACCCAGTACTTC.

This chain uses TRBV30 with TRBJ2-1, with 13 bases fitting TRBD2. The V segment lost 5 bases and the J segment 6 bases; nucleotides outside the gene matches: 10. The CDR3 covers 16 residues. Germline lookup yields CDR1 GTSNPN and CDR2 SVGIG (reference sequence). This chain's CDR3 is CAWGGTSGEPSNEQFF. CDR3 nucleotides: TGTGCCTGGGGAGGGACTAGCGGGGAGCCTTCCAATGAGCAGTTCTTC.

J is TRBJ2-3 and V is TRBV7-3, with a tentative D call TRBD2 (5 bases). Germline V gene sequence: CDR1 SGHTA, CDR2 FQGTGA. The CDR3 is 13 residues long. V gave up 10 bases and J gave up 0 bases, with 11 bases separating them. The chain's CDR3 is CATSSGSTDTQYF. Here the CDR3 DNA reads TGTGCCACCTCTTCGGGAAGCACAGATACGCAGTATTTT.

The rearrangement joins TRBV19 to TRBJ2-4, with 8 bases that match TRBD1. Germline values: CDR1 LNHDA, CDR2 SQIVND (reference sequence). This CDR3 contains 15 residues. With V trimmed by 4 bases and J by 1 base, 3 bases remained unmatched. CDR3 sequence: CASSRDRMAKNIQYF. As DNA, the CDR3 is TGTGCCAGTAGTAGGGACAGGATGGCCAAAAACATTCAGTACTTC.

As to this clone: Relative to the germline gene, one junction end is altered; a read error may explain this. The chain uses TRBV19 and TRBJ2-7; a weak D match, TRBD1 (6 bases). In germline, CDR1 is LNHDA, CDR2 SQIVND (reference sequence). The CDR3 length is 14 residues. For the CDR3, the DNA is TGTACCAGTAGTAGGGGTCAGGGGCCCTACGAGCAGTACTTC. Translation gives CTSSRGQGPYEQYF.

The V call is TRBV5-5, the J call TRBJ1-1; 10 nucleotides agree with TRBD1. In germline, CDR1 is SGHKS, CDR2 YYEKEE (reference sequence). The CDR3 sequence is 13 residues long. Trimming cost V 7 bases and J 5 bases; bases outside gene matches: 5. CDR3 sequence: CASSGTGATEAFF. The CDR3 coding sequence is TGTGCCAGCTCCGGGACAGGGGCAACTGAAGCTTTCTTT.

The gene calls are TRBV6-5 and TRBJ2-2, with 9 positions matching TRBD2. The V and J ends lost 8 bases and 6 bases, in that order; junction bases with no gene match: 10. Germline V gives CDR1 MNHEY, CDR2 SVGAGI. This CDR3 spans 15 amino acids. The CDR3 spells CASVDSGGSAGELFF. CDR3 DNA: TGTGCCAGCGTTGATAGCGGGGGAAGTGCCGGGGAGCTGTTTTTT.

The gene calls are TRBV19 and TRBJ2-7, with a possible D match to TRBD1 (6 bases). The CDR3 is 14 amino acids. Trimming left V 2 bases short and J 2 bases short, with 10 bases between. The germline CDR1 and CDR2 sequences are LNHDA and SQIVND (reference sequence). The CDR3 spells CASSITGTTYEQYF. The CDR3, as DNA: TGTGCCAGTAGTATAACAGGGACGACCTACGAGCAGTACTTC.

This chain links TRBV29-1 with TRBJ1-2; 7 positions match TRBD1. The V gene end was trimmed by 7 bases and the J gene end by 3 bases; junction bases not matched to a gene: 14. The length of the CDR3 is 15 residues. Per germline, CDR1 SQVTM and CDR2 ANQGSEA. CDR3 bases: TGCAGCGCTGGGGGGAAGACAGGGAGTCACTATGGCTACACCTTC. Encoded protein: CSAGGKTGSHYGYTF.

This clone occurred once. The conserved phenylalanine or tryptophan normally closing the CDR3 is absent here, so this likely arose from a read error. No DNA is shown, since the ends of the CDR3 on it are uncertain; the CDR3 is the one TCRdb lists. This rearrangement joins TRBV21-1 to TRBJ1-3. TRBV21-1 is a recognized pseudogene. Ends included, the CDR3 has 14 residues. CDR3 region: CASSVCIATTRTKL.

This rearrangement joins TRBV2 to TRBJ2-1, with 8 bases that match TRBD2. This CDR3 is built from 16 residues. Germline assignment: CDR1 SNHLY and CDR2 FYNNEI. V shed 5 bases, J shed 2 bases, and the junction held 8 bases outside the gene matches. For the CDR3, the DNA is TGTGCCAGCAGTCCCAAGGGCGGGGGGACCTACAATGAGCAGTTCTTC. Residues: CASSPKGGGTYNEQFF.

The chain links TRBV29-1 to TRBJ1-2, with 7 bases lining up with TRBD1. V lost 0 bases, J lost 8 bases, and 12 bases stayed unmatched. The CDR3 runs 15 residues. Germline lookup yields CDR1 SQVTM and CDR2 ANQGSEA. CDR3 protein: CSVEDLPQGLGGYTF. CDR3 bases: TGCAGCGTTGAAGATCTCCCACAGGGGTTGGGGGGCTACACCTTC.